The 31 T cell receptor beta chains listed next were all sequenced from one sample in a study of PD-1 blockade in classical Hodgkin lymphoma. All patients experienced relapse after autologous stem cell transplantation, and brentuximab vedotin exposure was variable. Measured with immunoSEQ multiplex PCR; TCRdb has only the in-frame clones, and not every one. The table has 12,000 or so clones, roughly 75% seen once. The source material was peripheral blood mononuclear cells (PBMCs), sampled at baseline. These receptors were obtained from a human donor with classical Hodgkin lymphoma.

The rearrangement uses TRBV28 and TRBJ1-6; D is undetermined. There are 16 residues in the CDR3. From germline, CDR1 is MDHEN and CDR2 SYDVKM. The V end lost 5 bases, the J end lost 2 bases, and 13 bases lay between the germline ends. CDR3 amino acids: CASSPLKGTYNSPLHF. CDR3 nucleotide sequence: TGTGCCAGCAGTCCTCTCAAAGGTACCTATAATTCACCCCTCCACTTT.

The chain couples TRBV25-1 to TRBJ2-5; perhaps D is TRBD1 or TRBD2 (5 bases each). Trimming removed 4 bases from V and 4 bases from J, with 13 bases in between. Germline V CDR1 and CDR2: MGHDK, SYGVNS. This CDR3 region has 14 residues. Written as DNA, the CDR3 is TGTGCCAGCAGTGTACAGGTTGAGGGAGAGACCCAGTACTTC. This translates into CASSVQVEGETQYF.

This chain uses TRBV4-1 with TRBJ2-5, with 8 nucleotides matching TRBD2. J was trimmed by 4 bases and V by 0 bases; bases with no gene match: 7. The CDR3 has 16 residues. CDR1 and CDR2 from the germline V gene are MGHRA and YSYEKL. This chain's CDR3 is CASSQEGSGVPETQYF. The CDR3 bases are TGCGCCAGCAGCCAAGAAGGTAGCGGGGTCCCAGAGACCCAGTACTTC.

The chain has TRBV6-1 and TRBJ2-7; weak D call: TRBD2 (7 bases). From germline, CDR1 is MNHNS and CDR2 SASEGT. With 11 bases removed from V and 1 base from J, the gap between germline ends came to 9 bases. CDR3 size: 11 residues. The CDR3 loop reads CAGGASYEQYF. The CDR3 region has the DNA TGTGCCGGGGGGGCTTCCTACGAGCAGTACTTC.

The V and J genes are TRBV11-2 and TRBJ2-1; no firm D call. This CDR3 contains 15 residues. Germline values: CDR1 SGHAT, CDR2 FQNNGV. V gave up 1 base and J gave up 9 bases, with 16 bases separating them. The CDR3 nucleotides read TGTGCCAGCAGCTTAGCTAGTCCTGAGTTTGGTGAGCAGTTCTTC. It encodes CASSLASPEFGEQFF.

The V gene is TRBV6-1, the J gene TRBJ1-5, with TRBD1 matching over 11 bases. CDR1 MNHNS and CDR2 SASEGT come from the germline V gene. This CDR3 is built from 15 residues. V was pared by 6 bases and J by 3 bases, with 4 bases of the junction left unmatched. This CDR3 is CASRTGQGVNQPQHF. In DNA, the CDR3 is TGTGCCAGCAGGACGGGACAGGGGGTCAATCAGCCCCAGCATTTT.

The chain links TRBV9 to TRBJ2-1, with 8 bases aligning to TRBD2. CDR1 and CDR2 (germline): SGDLS, YYNGEE. The junction had 13 bases not matched to a gene; V was cut back by 3 bases and J by 8 bases. The CDR3 contains 16 residues. The CDR3 sequence: CASSAPLSGRGDEQFF. CDR3 DNA sequence: TGTGCCAGCAGCGCCCCGTTGAGCGGGAGAGGCGATGAGCAGTTCTTC.

The rearrangement links TRBV6-6 to TRBJ2-7; 8 bases align to TRBD1. This CDR3 has 13 amino acids. Germline V gives CDR1 MNHNY, CDR2 SVGAGI (reference sequence). V shed 4 bases and J 13 bases; nucleotides not matched to a gene: 12. In DNA form, the CDR3 reads TGTGCCAGCAGTTCGGGACAGGCGCGTCGGCGTTACGTC. Its protein product is CASSSGQARRRYV.

This clone has only one observation. The genes are TRBV7-2 and TRBJ2-7, with D perhaps TRBD2 (6 bases). The length of the CDR3 is 14 residues. Germline loops: CDR1 SGHTA, CDR2 FQGNSA. The V and J ends lost 2 bases and 1 base respectively, with 9 bases between them. The CDR3 nucleotides are TGTGCCAGCAGCTTACGGCTAGCGTCCTACGAGCAGTACTTC. Translation gives CASSLRLASYEQYF. Looking up the rest from reference TRBV7-2 and TRBJ2-7 gives the full variable domain: GAGVSQSPSNKVTEKGKDVELRCDPISGHTALYWYRQSLGQGLEFLIYFQGNSAPDKSGLPSDRFSAERTGGSVSTLTIQRTQQEDSAVYLCASSLRLASYEQYFGPGTRLTVT.

V gene TRBV9 combines with J gene TRBJ2-7, with D possibly matching TRBD2 (5 bases). Trimming removed 0 bases from V and 8 bases from J, with 15 bases in between. This CDR3 is 14 amino acids long. CDR1 is SGDLS and CDR2 is YYNGEE in the germline V gene. The CDR3 nucleotides are TGTGCCAGCAGCGTAGAAGCTAGCCGCACTAAGCAGTACTTC. It yields the protein CASSVEASRTKQYF.

The V call is TRBV6-1, the J call TRBJ1-4, with D possibly matching TRBD1 (5 bases). The germline CDR1 and CDR2 sequences are MNHNS and SASEGT. V lost 7 bases, J lost 4 bases, and 10 bases lay in between. The CDR3 runs to 13 residues. The CDR3 protein is CASIRGSNEKLFF. DNA of the CDR3: TGTGCCAGCATACGGGGGAGTAATGAAAAACTGTTTTTT.

This chain joins TRBV21-1 and TRBJ2-4; the DNA was not compared with TRBD1, the D call given in the table. TRBV21-1 is shown as a pseudogene. The CDR3 is 17 amino acids. CDR3 sequence: CASEIGPAGKAKNIQYF. DNA of the CDR3: TGTGCCAGCGAGATTGGGCCCGCAGGGAAGGCCAAAAACATTCAGTACTTC.

The chain combines TRBV6-5 with TRBJ2-1; D is ambiguous. CDR3 size: 14 residues. Between the trimmed V and J ends, which lost 7 bases and 1 base, there was a span of 11 bases. Germline values: CDR1 MNHEY, CDR2 SVGAGI. Written as DNA, the CDR3 is TGTGCCAGCAACCCGATTTGGTCCTACAATGAGCAGTTCTTC. Its translation: CASNPIWSYNEQFF.

This chain connects TRBV19 to TRBJ1-2; perhaps TRBD1 as D (5 bases). The CDR3 runs 14 residues. Between the trimmed V and J ends, which lost 7 bases and 8 bases, there was a span of 20 bases. Germline V CDR1 and CDR2: LNHDA, SQIVND (reference sequence). CDR3 sequence (DNA): TGTGCCAGTACCAAAAACCAACAGGAGACGGGCTACACCTTC. Its translation: CASTKNQQETGYTF.

V usage is TRBV11-2 and J usage is TRBJ2-4, with D hard to call. Germline CDR1 is SGHAT and CDR2 is FQNNGV. This CDR3 comprises 16 residues. V lost 1 base to trimming and J lost 1 base, with 11 bases between them. The CDR3 coding sequence is TGTGCCAGCAGCTTAGGCGGTGCGAGCGCCAAAAACATTCAGTACTTC. This sequence encodes CASSLGGASAKNIQYF.

V and J are TRBV27 and TRBJ1-1, with D possibly TRBD1 on 5 matching bases. CDR3 size: 15 residues. CDR1 is MNHEY and CDR2 is SMNVEV in the germline V gene (reference sequence). V was trimmed by 2 bases and J by 2 bases, leaving 12 bases between them. CDR3 nucleotide sequence: TGTGCCAGCAGTTTAGTGGGGGTTGGAAACACTGAAGCTTTCTTT. Translated, it gives CASSLVGVGNTEAFF.

J is TRBJ2-5 and V is TRBV10-3; tentative D call: TRBD1 (7 bases). Germline lookup yields CDR1 ENHRY and CDR2 SYGVKD. Deletions cut 6 bases from V and 3 bases from J, with 11 bases between. The CDR3 runs to 13 residues. The CDR3 bases are TGTGCCATCAGGGAGGGGGCAGAAGAGACCCAGTACTTC. It codes for CAIREGAEETQYF.

The chain carries TRBV5-6 and TRBJ1-2; perhaps TRBD1 as D (5 bases). This CDR3 has 13 amino acids. Germline V gives CDR1 SGHDT, CDR2 YYEEEE. The V end was cut by 0 bases, the J end by 3 bases, with 6 bases between. In DNA, the CDR3 is TGTGCCAGCAGCTTGGGAGGGGACTATGGCTACACCTTC. It codes for CASSLGGDYGYTF.

The gene calls are TRBV25-1 and TRBJ1-4; a possible D gene is TRBD1 (6 bases). The CDR3 extends over 17 amino acids. V lost 0 bases, J lost 3 bases, and 14 bases lay in between. Germline-derived CDR1 and CDR2 are MGHDK and SYGVNS. The CDR3 DNA reads TGTGCCAGCAGTGAATACTCCCCAGACAGGTCTAATGAAAAACTGTTTTTT. Translation gives CASSEYSPDRSNEKLFF.

The rearrangement links TRBV28 to TRBJ1-4; possible D gene TRBD1, 5 bases. Germline V gives CDR1 MDHEN, CDR2 SYDVKM. This CDR3 spans 12 amino acids. Trimming removed 4 bases from V and 11 bases from J, with 11 bases in between. The CDR3 region has the DNA TGTGCCAGCAGTTGGCAGGGTCGTAAACTGTTTTTT. As protein: CASSWQGRKLFF.

The V call is TRBV15, the J call TRBJ2-1; a weak D match, TRBD1 (6 bases). Germline V CDR1 and CDR2: LNHNV, YYDKDF (reference sequence). The CDR3 spans 17 residues. V lost 0 bases, J lost 4 bases, and 16 bases lay in between. CDR3 region: CATSRDSTGNKYNEQFF. The CDR3 DNA reads as TGTGCCACCAGCAGAGATTCGACAGGTAACAAATACAATGAGCAGTTCTTC.

V usage is TRBV6-4 and J usage is TRBJ1-1; no definite D call. This CDR3 spans 11 amino acids. Deletions cut 3 bases from V and 10 bases from J, with 9 bases between. Germline CDR1 MRHNA, CDR2 SNTAGT. This chain's CDR3 is CASSDGFGAFF. The CDR3 DNA is TGTGCCAGCAGTGATGGCTTCGGAGCTTTCTTT.

The chain carries TRBV6-5 and TRBJ2-7; a possible D gene is TRBD1 (6 bases). Trimming left V 2 bases short and J 4 bases short, with 15 bases between. The germline gives CDR1 MNHEY, CDR2 SVGAGI. The CDR3 totals 15 residues. The chain's CDR3 is CASSYRLGAIYEQYV. CDR3 DNA: TGTGCCAGCAGTTACAGACTGGGGGCTATATACGAGCAGTACGTC.

The chain combines TRBV29-1 with TRBJ2-3; 10 bases agree with TRBD2. This CDR3 spans 15 amino acids. The germline V gene has CDR1 SQVTM and CDR2 ANQGSEA. Germline trimming cut 3 bases from V and 1 base from J; bases unmatched to any gene: 4. In nucleotides, the CDR3 is TGCAGCGTTGAGGATCTAGCGGGGGGCACAGATACGCAGTATTTT. The encoded protein is CSVEDLAGGTDTQYF.

The chain employs TRBV6-1 and TRBJ2-3; D unclear. Trimming left V 3 bases short and J 12 bases short, with 10 bases between. This CDR3 has 11 residues. CDR1 is MNHNS, CDR2 SASEGT, per germline. CDR3 residues: CASSEGIVQYF. CDR3 DNA: TGTGCCAGCAGTGAGGGGATTGTACAGTATTTT.

The V and J genes are TRBV6-5 and TRBJ1-1; 7 nucleotides line up with TRBD1. The CDR3 spans 14 residues. The V gene end was trimmed by 4 bases and the J gene end by 0 bases; junction bases not matched to a gene: 2. Germline CDR1 MNHEY, CDR2 SVGAGI. CDR3 sequence reads: CASSSTGMNTEAFF. The CDR3, as DNA: TGTGCCAGCAGTTCGACAGGGATGAACACTGAAGCTTTCTTT.

CDR3 loop: CASSLSIDFRGFQETQYF. For the CDR3, the DNA is TGTGCCAGCAGCTTATCGATCGACTTCCGGGGGTTCCAAGAGACCCAGTACTTC. This rearrangement joins TRBV7-9 to TRBJ2-5, with D tentatively TRBD2 (6 bases). Trimming took 2 bases from V and 1 from J, leaving 20 bases between them. Germline loops: CDR1 SEHNR, CDR2 FQNEAQ (reference sequence). The CDR3 has 18 amino acids.

CDR3 loop: CASSRGQGRVMNTEAFF. DNA of the CDR3: TGTGCCAGCTCACGCGGACAGGGGCGCGTCATGAACACTGAAGCTTTCTTT. V and J are TRBV18 and TRBJ1-1; 9 nucleotides line up with TRBD1. The CDR3 sequence is 17 residues long. Trimming cost V 4 bases and J 0 bases; bases outside gene matches: 9. CDR1 and CDR2 from the germline V gene are KGHSH and LQKENI.

The chain employs TRBV7-9 and TRBJ2-4, with D possibly being TRBD2 (5 bases). With 1 base removed from V and 0 bases from J, the gap between germline ends came to 13 bases. This CDR3 comprises 17 residues. CDR1 is SEHNR and CDR2 is FQNEAQ in the germline V gene (reference sequence). The CDR3 coding sequence is TGTGCCAGCAGCTTAGACCGATCTGGGAGAGCCAAAAACATTCAGTACTTC. Translation gives CASSLDRSGRAKNIQYF.

The V and J genes are TRBV7-2 and TRBJ2-4; D unclear. Trimming cost V 4 bases and J 0 bases, with 7 bases left between them. Germline V gene lookup returns CDR1 SGHTA and CDR2 FQGNSA. The CDR3 contains 14 residues. Here the CDR3 reads CASSSTRAKNIQYF. The CDR3 bases are TGTGCCAGCAGCTCCACTCGAGCCAAAAACATTCAGTACTTC. Using reference TRBV7-2 and TRBJ2-4 for the parts outside the CDR3, the full variable domain is GAGVSQSPSNKVTEKGKDVELRCDPISGHTALYWYRQSLGQGLEFLIYFQGNSAPDKSGLPSDRFSAERTGGSVSTLTIQRTQQEDSAVYLCASSSTRAKNIQYFGAGTRLSVL.

V is TRBV6-5 and J is TRBJ1-6, with 7 bases matching TRBD1. The V and J ends lost 2 bases and 2 bases, in that order; junction bases with no gene match: 0. CDR3 length: 15 amino acids. The germline V gene encodes CDR1 MNHEY and CDR2 SVGAGI. CDR3 in amino acids: CASSYGTAYNSPLHF. The DNA for the CDR3 is TGTGCCAGCAGTTACGGGACAGCCTATAATTCACCCCTCCACTTT.